The 5 T cell receptor beta chains listed next were all sequenced from one sample in a study of shared clonotypes between healthy human individuals. Repertoires were generated with immunoSEQ multiplex PCR, while TCRdb's copy carries only in-frame clones and drops some. The sample contains hundreds of thousands of clones, 97% of which appear only once. The specimen was naive CD4+ T cells sorted from blood. Subset here: CD45RA+ positively selected. These receptors all come from a woman in her thirties in good health.

The rearrangement joins TRBV27 to TRBJ1-3; D gene unclear. The CDR3 is made up of 15 amino acids. Germline values: CDR1 MNHEY, CDR2 SMNVEV (reference sequence). The V end lost 0 bases, the J end lost 0 bases, and 6 bases lay between the germline ends. The CDR3 loop reads CASSLSPLSGNTIYF. The CDR3 DNA sequence: TGTGCCAGCAGTTTATCACCGCTCTCTGGAAACACCATATATTTT.

This clone turned up a few times. This sequence joins TRBV27 and TRBJ2-5; D is unclear. Trimming pared 7 bases from V and 5 bases from J, leaving 14 bases between. Germline CDR1 reads MNHEY; CDR2 reads SMNVEV (reference sequence). The CDR3 is 13 amino acids. The CDR3 is CASTSLGKETQYF. Here the CDR3 DNA reads TGTGCCAGCACTTCACTTGGGAAGGAGACCCAGTACTTC.

Regarding this clone: Other DNA sequences within the sample encode an identical CDR3. This chain links TRBV5-1 with TRBJ1-1; D gene uncertain. The V gene lost 0 bases and the J gene lost 1 base, with 10 bases spanning the gap. The germline V gene has CDR1 SGHRS and CDR2 YFSETQ. CDR3 size: 15 residues. CDR3 region: CASSLAPWGNTEAFF. CDR3 in DNA: TGCGCCAGCAGCTTGGCTCCGTGGGGGAACACTGAAGCTTTCTTT.

The chain combines TRBV11-3 with TRBJ2-1; D might be TRBD2 (5 bases). V lost 1 base to trimming and J lost 10 bases, with 14 bases between them. From germline, CDR1 is SGHNT and CDR2 YENEEA. The CDR3 covers 14 residues. The CDR3 region has the DNA TGTGCCAGCAGCTTAGGCGATCTAACTAGGGAGCAGTTCTTC. It encodes CASSLGDLTREQFF.

V gene TRBV28 combines with J gene TRBJ1-2, with D hard to call. Germline CDR1 MDHEN, CDR2 SYDVKM. Trimming shortened V by 3 bases and J by 7 bases, and 6 bases separated the two germline ends. The CDR3 is 11 residues long. CDR3 amino acids: CASSFDRGYTF. The CDR3 DNA sequence: TGTGCCAGCAGTTTTGATCGTGGCTACACCTTC.